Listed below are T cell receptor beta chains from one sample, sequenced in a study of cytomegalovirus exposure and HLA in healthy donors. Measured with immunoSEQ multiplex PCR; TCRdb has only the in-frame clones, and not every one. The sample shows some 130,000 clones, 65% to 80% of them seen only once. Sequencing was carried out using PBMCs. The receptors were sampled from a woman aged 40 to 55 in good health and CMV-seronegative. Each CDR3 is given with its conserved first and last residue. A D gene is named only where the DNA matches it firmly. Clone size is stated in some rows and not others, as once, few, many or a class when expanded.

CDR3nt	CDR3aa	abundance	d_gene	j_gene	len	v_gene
TGTGCCAGCAGCATGGGACTAGCGGACAGCACAGATACGCAGTATTTT	CASSMGLADSTDTQYF	.	TRBD2	TRBJ2-3	16	TRBV9
TGTGCCAGCAGCCAGGGGACAGGGACAAATCAGCCCCAGCATTTT	CASSQGTGTNQPQHF	.	TRBD1	TRBJ1-5	15	TRBV11-2
TGTGCCAGTAGTATTTCCCTCAGCTCCTACAATGAGCAGTTCTTC	CASSISLSSYNEQFF	few	.	TRBJ2-1	15	TRBV19
TGTGCCAGCACCCTAGGGACTACTGACACCGGGGAGCTGTTTTTT	CASTLGTTDTGELFF	.	TRBD2	TRBJ2-2	15	TRBV27
TGTGCCAGCAGTACCCTGACAGATTTGAAAACCAGAACCAATGAGCAGTTCTTC	CASSTLTDLKTRTNEQFF	.	.	TRBJ2-1	18	TRBV27
TGTGCCAGCAGCCTAAAGCCTTCGGGTACGAGCTCTGGAAGCACCATATATTTT	CASSLKPSGTSSGSTIYF	.	.	TRBJ1-3	18	TRBV2
TGTGCCAGCACCGATTCGACAGGATCTATGACTCTAGTCCCCACAGATACGCAGTATTTT	CASTDSTGSMTLVPTDTQYF	.	.	TRBJ2-3	20	TRBV7-8
TGTGCCAGCAGTGATCGTGGGGAGGGGTACATTCAGTACTTC	CASSDRGEGYIQYF	once	TRBD2	TRBJ2-4	14	TRBV25-1
TGTGCCAGCAGCCAGGGATCTGGGGATCAGCCCCAGCATTTT	CASSQGSGDQPQHF	.	.	TRBJ1-5	14	TRBV28
TGTGCCAGTAGTATAATATCGTCCGGGGAAGCTTTCTTT	CASSIISSGEAFF	.	.	TRBJ1-1	13	TRBV19
TGTGCCAGCAGCTCCGACAGGGGGCGCTCGCCGTACTTC	CASSSDRGRSPYF	.	TRBD1	TRBJ2-7	13	TRBV27
TGCAGCGTTGAAGGGTTAGAGGAGGGGACTAGCGAATACGAGCAGTACTTC	CSVEGLEEGTSEYEQYF	.	TRBD2	TRBJ2-7	17	TRBV29-1
TGTGCCTGGAGTGTAAAGGGGGTCCCTCCCTACGAGCAGTACTTC	CAWSVKGVPPYEQYF	.	.	TRBJ2-7	15	TRBV30
TGTGCCAGCAGCTTTGGGACTAGCGGGGCGAATGAGCAGTTCTTC	CASSFGTSGANEQFF	.	TRBD2	TRBJ2-1	15	TRBV7-3
TGTGCCAGCAGCTGGTTAGCGGGAGGCACAGATACGCAGTATTTT	CASSWLAGGTDTQYF	few	TRBD2	TRBJ2-3	15	TRBV7-3
TGTGCCAGCAGTTCGAAGCCAACTAATGAAAAACTGTTTTTT	CASSSKPTNEKLFF	once	.	TRBJ1-4	14	TRBV6-5
TGTGCCAGCAGTGTTAGCTCGGGGTCCGGGGAGCAGTACTTC	CASSVSSGSGEQYF	.	.	TRBJ2-7	14	TRBV9
TGTGCCAGCAGCTTACCCGGGACTAGCGGTTCCTACAATGAGCAGTTCTTC	CASSLPGTSGSYNEQFF	.	TRBD2	TRBJ2-1	17	TRBV9
TGTGCCAGCAGTTTCTTGAACACTGAAGCTTTCTTT	CASSFLNTEAFF	.	.	TRBJ1-1	12	TRBV28
TGTGCCAGCAGTTCGCCGGGACAGGGGGCTCGGACTAGCGACGGAACCGGGGAGCTGTTTTTT	CASSSPGQGARTSDGTGELFF	.	TRBD1	TRBJ2-2	21	TRBV7-8
TGTGCCGGTCAGAGAGGTAGCGGGAGCCAAGAGACCCAGTACTTC	CAGQRGSGSQETQYF	.	TRBD2	TRBJ2-5	15	TRBV2
TGTGCCAGCAGCTCTATCAATCAGCCCCAGCATTTT	CASSSINQPQHF	.	.	TRBJ1-5	12	TRBV5-6
TGTGCCAGCAGCTTGAAGACAGGAGAATCTAATGAAAAACTGTTTTTT	CASSLKTGESNEKLFF	.	.	TRBJ1-4	16	TRBV5-4
TGTGCCAGCAGCCCGACTAGCGGGGTACAAGAGACCCAGTACTTC	CASSPTSGVQETQYF	.	TRBD2	TRBJ2-5	15	TRBV7-2
TGTGCCAGCAGCGCCTATGAAAGCGGCCCCTACGAGCAGTACTTC	CASSAYESGPYEQYF	few	.	TRBJ2-7	15	TRBV9
TGTGCCAGCAGCCCGACAGGGATGACCTACGAGCAGTACTTC	CASSPTGMTYEQYF	few	TRBD1	TRBJ2-7	14	TRBV7-9
TGTGCCAGCAGTTCAGGGGGAGGCAATCAGCCCCAGCATTTT	CASSSGGGNQPQHF	.	TRBD1	TRBJ1-5	14	TRBV28
TGTGCCAGCTCAAGGAGGGACAGACCAGGAGGGGATGAAGCTTTCTTT	CASSRRDRPGGDEAFF	.	TRBD1	TRBJ1-1	16	TRBV18
TGTGCCAGCAGCTTTACAGGGGGCTTATCGGCCGACGGGGAGCTGTTTTTT	CASSFTGGLSADGELFF	once	TRBD1	TRBJ2-2	17	TRBV13
TGTGCCAGCTCACCCGGGGGACAGTGGGATTCACCCCTCCACTTT	CASSPGGQWDSPLHF	.	TRBD1	TRBJ1-6	15	TRBV18
TGTGCCATCAGTGACGTGGGGAGCTCCTACAATGAGCAGTTCTTC	CAISDVGSSYNEQFF	once	.	TRBJ2-1	15	TRBV10-3
TGTGCCAGCAGCTTGGAGGCAGGTGTCGGGGAGCTGTTTTTT	CASSLEAGVGELFF	.	.	TRBJ2-2	14	TRBV5-8
TGTGCCAGCAGCCCAAGGGACATTCCATACGGGGAGCTGTTTTTT	CASSPRDIPYGELFF	once	.	TRBJ2-2	15	TRBV9
TGCGCCAGCAGCTTGGAAACAGGGAACACTGAAGCTTTCTTT	CASSLETGNTEAFF	.	.	TRBJ1-1	14	TRBV5-1
TGCGCCAGCAGCTTGGGGGCTCGTGAGGGCACTGAAGCTTTCTTT	CASSLGAREGTEAFF	few	.	TRBJ1-1	15	TRBV5-1
TGTGCCAGCAGCGTAGGGGACACGTATTCCTACACCTTC	CASSVGDTYSYTF	.	.	TRBJ1-2	13	TRBV9
TGTGCCAGCAGCCTCCGGGACACTGAAGCTTTCTTT	CASSLRDTEAFF	.	.	TRBJ1-1	12	TRBV28
TGTGCCAGCAGTGCTCAAGGTGGCTCGGACAGGGGGCGCTCCGGGTTCTTC	CASSAQGGSDRGRSGFF	.	TRBD1	TRBJ2-1	17	TRBV6-1
TGTGCCAGCACGGGAGGAGTAAGGGGCTCCTACAATGAGCAGTTCTTC	CASTGGVRGSYNEQFF	.	TRBD2	TRBJ2-1	16	TRBV28
TGTGCCAGCAACTTCGCCGACGGGAGCTCCTACAATGAGCAGTTCTTC	CASNFADGSSYNEQFF	.	.	TRBJ2-1	16	TRBV5-4
TGTGCCAGCAGCCAATGGTCCATTTCCGGGACTAGCGGGGCTAATGAGCAGTTCTTC	CASSQWSISGTSGANEQFF	.	TRBD2	TRBJ2-1	19	TRBV14
TGTGCCAGCAGCTCCCGAAGCGGGGTCACCGGGGAGCTGTTTTTT	CASSSRSGVTGELFF	.	TRBD2	TRBJ2-2	15	TRBV9